This T cell receptor (beta chain) was identified in a study of T cells in Graves' hyperthyroidism and ophthalmopathy. This clonotype was counted many times. J was trimmed by 4 bases and V by 4 bases; bases with no gene match: 4. CDR1 and CDR2 from the germline V gene are SGHTA and FQGTGA. This CDR3 region has 14 residues. TCR beta CDR3 sequences were amplified from RNA transcripts. The TCR CDR3 was amplified in a first-round RT-PCR using the HTBI primer set. Using its own MiXCR run on the multiplex PCR reads, TCRdb lists one record per CDR3 protein. The sample gives over 350,000 distinct CDR3 sequences, about an eighth of which show up once; 25% to 30% is in the top ten.

Sequencing was performed on blood. The clonotype was recovered from a man in his fifties or sixties with Graves' ophthalmopathy. This chain connects TRBV7-3 to TRBJ2-1; 7 positions agree with TRBD1. CDR3 DNA sequence: TGTGCCAGCAGCTCAACAGGGGAGTACAATGAGCAGTTCTTC. Its protein product is CASSSTGEYNEQFF.